This TCR beta chain was sequenced during a study of beta chain features in type 1 diabetes. General study points: For Type 1 diabetes patients, all four CD4+ subsets carried TCRB CDR3s that were moderately but significantly shorter.

Points on this clone: What it binds is not known. The same CDR3 arises from other DNA sequences in this sample as well.

Every bit of the isolated RNA underwent reverse transcription, so sequencing read expressed TCRB transcripts. Clones were sequenced by immunoSEQ multiplex PCR, and TCRdb holds only the in-frame ones, with some missing. Among about 230,000 clones listed, roughly 17% were seen once. Germline V CDR1 and CDR2: MNHEY, SMNVEV (reference sequence). Trimming left V 6 bases short and J 1 base short, with 8 bases between. CDR3 length: 13 amino acids. The chain joins TRBV27 to TRBJ2-3, with no clear D. The sequence came from a man between 25 and 39 years old with type 1 diabetes. What was sequenced was naive CD4+ T cells from blood. CDR3 bases: TGTGCCAGCAGGGGCAGTGGCACAGATACGCAGTATTTT. This sequence encodes CASRGSGTDTQYF.